These 27 T cell receptor beta chains came from one sample sequenced in a study of cytomegalovirus exposure and HLA in healthy donors. The PCR was carried out with 60 Vbeta primers and 13 Jbeta primers. Measured with immunoSEQ multiplex PCR; TCRdb has only the in-frame clones, and not every one. The sample has 15,000 to 20,000 clones; more than 65% are singletons. What was sequenced was PBMCs. The source of these receptors is a man between 18 and 35 years old in good health and CMV-seronegative.

V gene TRBV29-1 combines with J gene TRBJ2-5, with a tentative D call TRBD2 (6 bases). This CDR3 is built from 11 residues. V dropped 8 bases and J dropped 4 bases, with 11 bases sitting between them. Germline loops: CDR1 SQVTM, CDR2 ANQGSEA. This CDR3 reads CSSQGGETQYF. DNA of the CDR3: TGCAGCTCTCAGGGAGGAGAGACCCAGTACTTC.

The chain employs TRBV2 and TRBJ1-1; tentative D call: TRBD1 (6 bases). The V gene lost 5 bases and the J gene lost 4 bases, with 8 bases spanning the gap. Germline V gene data show CDR1 as SNHLY and CDR2 as FYNNEI. This CDR3 is 12 amino acids long. The CDR3 bases are TGTGCCAGCAGTTTCAGGGGCACTGAAGCTTTCTTT. Translated, it gives CASSFRGTEAFF.

J is TRBJ2-3 and V is TRBV4-2, with unresolved D. Trimming took 0 bases from V and 3 from J, leaving 13 bases between them. From germline, CDR1 is LGHNA and CDR2 YNFKEQ. This CDR3 contains 16 residues. The CDR3 here is CASSQETPPRTDTQYF. Here the CDR3 DNA reads TGTGCCAGCAGCCAAGAGACTCCCCCGAGGACAGATACGCAGTATTTT.

The rearrangement links TRBV5-1 to TRBJ2-2; D is perhaps TRBD1 (5 bases). This CDR3 comprises 12 residues. CDR1 and CDR2 (germline): SGHRS, YFSETQ. V was pared by 6 bases and J by 6 bases, with 9 bases between. The CDR3 nucleotides are TGCGCCAGCACCGACAGAGCCGGGGAGCTGTTTTTT. It is translated as CASTDRAGELFF.

The table lists this clone with a few counts. The rearrangement uses TRBV7-6 and TRBJ2-7; TRBD1 aligns across 7 bases. The germline V gene encodes CDR1 SGHVS and CDR2 FNYEAQ. The CDR3 runs to 15 residues. The ends lost 1 base at V and 10 bases at J; junction bases unmatched: 13. The CDR3 DNA follows: TGTGCCAGCAGCTTAGATCGTTCGACAGGGCGTCTACAGTACTTC. Translating gives CASSLDRSTGRLQYF.

The chain recombines TRBV29-1 with TRBJ2-3, with unresolved D. CDR3 length: 11 residues. Germline assignment: CDR1 SQVTM and CDR2 ANQGSEA. The germline V and J ends were trimmed by 5 bases and 3 bases, with 6 bases remaining between them. The CDR3 spells CSVLITDTQYF. The CDR3, as DNA: TGCAGCGTTTTAATTACAGATACGCAGTATTTT.

This rearrangement joins TRBV30 to TRBJ1-5; D not resolved. The CDR3 contains 13 residues. The germline gives CDR1 GTSNPN, CDR2 SVGIG (reference sequence). V lost 2 bases, J lost 5 bases, and 10 bases lay in between. The CDR3: CAWSKGDHQPQHF. In DNA form, the CDR3 reads TGTGCCTGGAGTAAAGGAGATCATCAGCCCCAGCATTTT.

This clone was detected only a few times. This chain uses TRBV30 with TRBJ2-7, with TRBD1 matching 8 bases. CDR1 is GTSNPN, CDR2 SVGIG, per germline (reference sequence). The CDR3 length is 12 residues. V lost 5 bases to trimming and J lost 6 bases; unmatched junction nucleotides: 6. CDR3 sequence reads: CAWGDTGGEQYF. Written as DNA, the CDR3 is TGTGCCTGGGGCGATACAGGGGGCGAGCAGTACTTC.

The CDR3 spells CAWSAGGGEQYF. CDR3 nucleotide sequence: TGTGCCTGGAGTGCGGGGGGTGGCGAGCAGTACTTC. This chain joins TRBV30 and TRBJ2-7, with 7 positions matching TRBD2. The germline V gene has CDR1 GTSNPN and CDR2 SVGIG (reference sequence). The CDR3 runs 12 residues. The V gene end was trimmed by 1 base and the J gene end by 6 bases; junction bases not matched to a gene: 3. The whole variable domain, remainder taken from reference TRBV30 and TRBJ2-7, is SQTIHQWPATLVQPVGSPLSLECTVEGTSNPNLYWYRQAAGRGLQLLFYSVGIGQISSEVPQNLSASRPQDRQFILSSKKLLLSDSGFYLCAWSAGGGEQYFGPGTRLTVT.

V and J are TRBV15 and TRBJ1-4; D not certain. The CDR3 has 16 amino acids. V lost 3 bases, J lost 8 bases, and 19 bases lay in between. The germline V gene encodes CDR1 LNHNV and CDR2 YYDKDF (reference sequence). CDR3 coding DNA: TGTGCCACCAGCAGCTATCGGGAGGTGGTGAACGAAAAACTGTTTTTT. Residues: CATSSYREVVNEKLFF.

The chain couples TRBV7-2 to TRBJ1-2; 12 bases are shared with TRBD1. CDR1 and CDR2 (germline): SGHTA, FQGNSA. The CDR3 is made up of 15 amino acids. The V segment lost 1 base and the J segment 8 bases; nucleotides outside the gene matches: 5. The CDR3, as DNA: TGTGCCAGCAGCTTAGGGGACAGGGGGCTTGGGGGCTACACCTTC. Translated: CASSLGDRGLGGYTF.

The chain has TRBV4-3 and TRBJ1-3, with 7 bases lining up with TRBD1. Germline lookup yields CDR1 LGHNA and CDR2 YSLEER. The junction had 8 bases not matched to a gene; V was cut back by 1 base and J by 2 bases. CDR3 size: 17 residues. For the CDR3, the DNA is TGCGCCAGCAGCCAAGCTCCGTACAGGGGAACTGGAAACACCATATATTTT. Residues: CASSQAPYRGTGNTIYF.

This sequence joins TRBV5-1 and TRBJ1-5; D ambiguous. Germline loops: CDR1 SGHRS, CDR2 YFSETQ. Trimming removed 2 bases from V and 7 bases from J, with 10 bases in between. This CDR3 contains 13 residues. The CDR3 DNA follows: TGCGCCAGCAGCTTCCAACCCGGGCAGCCCCAGCATTTT. Translation gives CASSFQPGQPQHF.

The rearrangement links TRBV30 to TRBJ2-1; tentatively, D is TRBD1 (6 bases). The V gene's germline CDR1 is GTSNPN and CDR2 SVGIG (reference sequence). The germline V and J ends were trimmed by 2 bases and 2 bases, with 19 bases remaining between them. The CDR3 loop spans 17 amino acids. As DNA, the CDR3 is TGTGCCTGGAGTTCCCGGACAGTACTTATTACCTACAATGAGCAGTTCTTC. As protein: CAWSSRTVLITYNEQFF.

This rearrangement joins TRBV6-1 to TRBJ1-1, with TRBD1 identical over 8 bases. There are 12 residues in the CDR3. V lost 6 bases and J lost 4; bases outside the gene matches: 1. CDR1 is MNHNS, CDR2 SASEGT, per germline. CDR3 nucleotide sequence: TGTGCCAGCAGCGGGACAGGCACTGAAGCTTTCTTT. Encoded protein: CASSGTGTEAFF.

This clone was counted once. The chain uses TRBV9 and TRBJ2-5; tentative D call: TRBD1 (5 bases). CDR3 length equals 14 residues. V was clipped by 0 bases and J by 7 bases, with 13 bases between them. Germline lookup yields CDR1 SGDLS and CDR2 YYNGEE. CDR3 in DNA: TGTGCCAGCAGCGTAGTGGCAGGGCGAGCGACCCAGTACTTC. Translation: CASSVVAGRATQYF.

This clone has just one count. The V gene is TRBV6-6, the J gene TRBJ1-4, with D hard to call. The CDR3 has 16 amino acids. Germline CDR1 is MNHNY and CDR2 is SVGAGI (reference sequence). The V gene lost 0 bases and the J gene lost 5 bases, with 13 bases spanning the gap. The chain's CDR3 is CASSYSGESYNEKLFF. The CDR3 region has the DNA TGTGCCAGCAGTTACTCGGGAGAGTCCTACAATGAAAAACTGTTTTTT.

The rearrangement links TRBV30 to TRBJ1-2; the D gene is possibly TRBD1 (5 bases). V shed 1 base and J shed 0 bases, with 9 bases lying between them. The CDR3 extends over 14 amino acids. The germline CDR1 and CDR2 sequences are GTSNPN and SVGIG (reference sequence). For the CDR3, the DNA is TGTGCCTGGAGTGCGGGGACTGCTAACTATGGCTACACCTTC. Its protein product is CAWSAGTANYGYTF.

This clone came up a few times. V usage is TRBV4-1 and J usage is TRBJ2-1; the match to TRBD2 covers 11 bases. V lost 0 bases and J lost 8; bases outside the gene matches: 6. The CDR3 runs to 16 residues. CDR1 is MGHRA, CDR2 YSYEKL, per germline. DNA for the CDR3: TGCGCCAGCAGCCAAGAACCTAGCGGGAGGCCCCATGAGCAGTTCTTC. Protein sequence: CASSQEPSGRPHEQFF.

This clone was seen a single time. The chain uses TRBV7-9 and TRBJ2-5; 7 nucleotides line up with TRBD1. From germline, CDR1 is SEHNR and CDR2 FQNEAQ (reference sequence). This CDR3 region has 16 residues. V shed 5 bases, J shed 0 bases, and the junction held 9 bases outside the gene matches. The DNA for the CDR3 is TGTGCCAGCAGCAAAGGGACAGACCTAGACCAAGAGACCCAGTACTTC. Protein sequence: CASSKGTDLDQETQYF.

The V and J genes are TRBV30 and TRBJ2-3; 13 nucleotides agree with TRBD2. V dropped 0 bases and J dropped 4; count of bases not matched to a gene: 7. Germline lookup yields CDR1 GTSNPN and CDR2 SVGIG (reference sequence). The CDR3 spans 17 residues. CDR3 bases: TGTGCCTGGAGTGTAAGGAGGACTAGCGGGAGCTCAGATACGCAGTATTTT. It yields the protein CAWSVRRTSGSSDTQYF.

This chain joins TRBV6-5 and TRBJ1-2; D perhaps matches TRBD1 (6 bases). The CDR3 consists of 15 residues. Trimming shortened V by 2 bases and J by 1 base, and 11 bases separated the two germline ends. Germline CDR1 reads MNHEY; CDR2 reads SVGAGI. CDR3 DNA: TGTGCCAGCAGTTACCCGGACAGCTTTAACTATGGCTACACCTTC. It specifies CASSYPDSFNYGYTF.

This clone has just a few counts. V is TRBV6-1 and J is TRBJ1-1; D remains ambiguous. This CDR3 is 10 amino acids long. From germline, CDR1 is MNHNS and CDR2 SASEGT. V dropped 1 base and J dropped 11 bases, with 5 bases sitting between them. The DNA for the CDR3 is TGTGCCAGCAGTGAAGTCTACGCTTTCTTT. Its protein is CASSEVYAFF.

The V gene is TRBV11-2, the J gene TRBJ1-5; 7 nucleotides match TRBD1. CDR1 SGHAT and CDR2 FQNNGV come from the germline V gene. The ends lost 3 bases at V and 4 bases at J; junction bases unmatched: 6. There are 15 residues in the CDR3. CDR3 residues: CASSLGQRVNQPQHF. The DNA for the CDR3 is TGTGCCAGCAGCTTGGGACAGCGTGTGAATCAGCCCCAGCATTTT.

The table lists this clone with a few counts. This rearrangement joins TRBV4-1 to TRBJ1-4; possibly TRBD1 for D (5 bases). Germline assignment: CDR1 MGHRA and CDR2 YSYEKL. This CDR3 has 14 residues. Trimming stripped 10 bases from V and 6 bases from J, with 18 bases between. DNA of the CDR3: TGCGCCAAACACGGACATAGAACCCATGAAAAACTGTTTTTT. It encodes CAKHGHRTHEKLFF.

CDR3 coding DNA: TGTGCCTCCTCCCCCGGACAGAGCTCCTACGAGCAGTACTTC. The encoded protein is CASSPGQSSYEQYF. This chain links TRBV2 with TRBJ2-7; the D gene is possibly TRBD1 (6 bases). CDR1 SNHLY and CDR2 FYNNEI come from the germline V gene. The CDR3 is made up of 14 amino acids. Trimming shortened V by 11 bases and J by 0 bases, and 17 bases separated the two germline ends.

The chain has TRBV4-2 and TRBJ2-7; 9 nucleotides align to TRBD2. There are 16 residues in the CDR3. Germline lookup yields CDR1 LGHNA and CDR2 YNFKEQ. V lost 4 bases to trimming and J lost 1 base; unmatched junction nucleotides: 8. The CDR3 DNA is TGTGCCAGCAGCCGCCTCGGACTAGCGAGTTCCTACGAGCAGTACTTC. It yields the protein CASSRLGLASSYEQYF.